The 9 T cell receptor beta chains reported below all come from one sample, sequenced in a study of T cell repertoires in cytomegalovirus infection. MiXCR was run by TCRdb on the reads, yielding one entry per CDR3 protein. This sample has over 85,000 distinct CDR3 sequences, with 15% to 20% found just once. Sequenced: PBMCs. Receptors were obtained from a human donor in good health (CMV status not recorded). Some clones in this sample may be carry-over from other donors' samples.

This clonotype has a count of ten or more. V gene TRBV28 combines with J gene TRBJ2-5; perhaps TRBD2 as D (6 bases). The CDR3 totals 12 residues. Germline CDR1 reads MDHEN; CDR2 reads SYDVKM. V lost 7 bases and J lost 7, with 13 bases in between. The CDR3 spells CASTSRRGTQYF. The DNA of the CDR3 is TGTGCCAGCACCTCGAGGCGGGGGACCCAGTACTTC.

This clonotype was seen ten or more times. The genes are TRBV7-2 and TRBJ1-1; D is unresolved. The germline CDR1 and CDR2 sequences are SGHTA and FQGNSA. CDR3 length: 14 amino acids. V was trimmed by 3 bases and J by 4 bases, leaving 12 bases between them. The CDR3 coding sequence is TGTGCCAGCAGCTTCGCGACAACGGGCACTGAAGCTTTCTTT. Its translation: CASSFATTGTEAFF. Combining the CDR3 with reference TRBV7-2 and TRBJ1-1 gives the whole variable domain GAGVSQSPSNKVTEKGKDVELRCDPISGHTALYWYRQSLGQGLEFLIYFQGNSAPDKSGLPSDRFSAERTGGSVSTLTIQRTQQEDSAVYLCASSFATTGTEAFFGQGTRLTVV.

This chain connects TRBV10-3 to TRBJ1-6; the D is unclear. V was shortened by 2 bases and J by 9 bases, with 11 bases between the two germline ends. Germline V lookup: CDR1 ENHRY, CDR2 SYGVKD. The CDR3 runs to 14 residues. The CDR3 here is CAISELGSSSPLHF. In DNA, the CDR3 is TGTGCCATCAGTGAGCTAGGATCCTCTTCACCCCTCCACTTT.

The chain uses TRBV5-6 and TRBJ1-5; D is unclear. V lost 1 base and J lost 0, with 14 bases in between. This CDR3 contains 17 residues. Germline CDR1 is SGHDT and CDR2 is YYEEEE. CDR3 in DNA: TGTGCCAGCAGCTTGAACCCAACGGGAGCTAGCAATCAGCCCCAGCATTTT. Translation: CASSLNPTGASNQPQHF. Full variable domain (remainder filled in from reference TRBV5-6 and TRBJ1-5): DAGVTQSPTHLIKTRGQQVTLRCSPKSGHDTVSWYQQALGQGPQFIFQYYEEEERQRGNFPDRFSGHQFPNYSSELNVNALLLGDSALYLCASSLNPTGASNQPQHFGDGTRLSIL.

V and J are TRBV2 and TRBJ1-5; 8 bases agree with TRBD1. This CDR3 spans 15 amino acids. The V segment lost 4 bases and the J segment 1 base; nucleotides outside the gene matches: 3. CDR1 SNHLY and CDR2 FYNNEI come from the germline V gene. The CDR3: CASSVRDRSNQPQHF. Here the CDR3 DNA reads TGTGCCAGCAGTGTGCGGGACAGGAGCAATCAGCCCCAGCATTTT.

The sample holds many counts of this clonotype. CDR3 sequence: CASSLPGGAKNIQYF. CDR3 DNA: TGCGCCAGCAGCCTCCCCGGGGGGGCCAAAAACATTCAGTACTTC. The rearrangement links TRBV4-1 to TRBJ2-4; TRBD2 matches at 7 bases. This CDR3 contains 15 residues. Germline CDR1 and CDR2: MGHRA and YSYEKL. V was clipped by 4 bases and J by 1 base; unmatched bases: 4.

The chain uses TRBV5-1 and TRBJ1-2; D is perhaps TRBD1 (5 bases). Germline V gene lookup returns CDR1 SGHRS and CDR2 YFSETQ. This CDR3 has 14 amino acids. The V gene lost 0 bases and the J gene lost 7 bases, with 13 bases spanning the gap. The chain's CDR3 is CASSLAEGLSGYTF. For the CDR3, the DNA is TGCGCCAGCAGCTTGGCCGAGGGGCTCTCTGGCTACACCTTC. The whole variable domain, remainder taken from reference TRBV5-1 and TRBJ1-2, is KAGVTQTPRYLIKTRGQQVTLSCSPISGHRSVSWYQQTPGQGLQFLFEYFSETQRNKGNFPGRFSGRQFSNSRSEMNVSTLELGDSALYLCASSLAEGLSGYTFGSGTRLTVV.

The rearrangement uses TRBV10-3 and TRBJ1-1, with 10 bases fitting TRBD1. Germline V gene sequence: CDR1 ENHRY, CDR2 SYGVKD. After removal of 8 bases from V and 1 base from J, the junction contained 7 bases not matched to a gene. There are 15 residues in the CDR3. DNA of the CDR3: TGTGCCATCGTCCGGGACAGGGGAAAGAACACTGAAGCTTTCTTT. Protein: CAIVRDRGKNTEAFF.

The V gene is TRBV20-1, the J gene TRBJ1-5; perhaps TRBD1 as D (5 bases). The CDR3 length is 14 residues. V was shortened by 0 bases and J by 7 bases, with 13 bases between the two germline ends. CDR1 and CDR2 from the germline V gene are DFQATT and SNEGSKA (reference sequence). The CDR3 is CSARDLRVGQPQHF. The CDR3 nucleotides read TGCAGTGCTAGAGATCTCAGGGTTGGGCAGCCCCAGCATTTT.